These T cell receptor beta chains were read from a single sample in a study of blood T cell repertoires in COVID-19. The repertoire was sequenced with immunoSEQ multiplex PCR; TCRdb's copy has only in-frame clones and lacks some. The table has 250,000 to 300,000 clones, 65% to 85% seen once; the top ten hold roughly 5%. Sequencing was carried out using peripheral blood. The receptor source for this set is an elderly man with acute or convalescent COVID-19. CDR3s include the opening cysteine and the closing phenylalanine or tryptophan. Fields, in order: V gene, CDR3 length, D gene, clone size, J gene, CDR3 DNA, CDR3 protein. A D gene is named only where the DNA matches it firmly. The size field is filled for only some rows; it gives once, few, many or a size class.

TRBV29-1,14,NA,few,TRBJ1-5,TGCAGCGTTCTAGACAGGTATAGCAATCAGCCCCAGCATTTT,CSVLDRYSNQPQHF
TRBV4-2,16,TRBD2,NA,TRBJ2-2,TGTGCCAGCAGCGCCACTAGCGGGGGGGGCACCGGGGAGCTGTTTTTT,CASSATSGGGTGELFF
TRBV10-1,13,TRBD1,NA,TRBJ1-2,TGCGCCAGCAGGCCGGGACAGTCCGTTGGCTACACCTTC,CASRPGQSVGYTF
TRBV5-5,17,NA,NA,TRBJ2-2,TGTGCCAGCAGCTTGTCCCGGTGGGCAGGGAACACCGGGGAGCTGTTTTTT,CASSLSRWAGNTGELFF
TRBV4-1,17,NA,many,TRBJ1-1,TGCGCCAGCAGCCAATTTGCGACAGATTCTATGAACACTGAAGCTTTCTTT,CASSQFATDSMNTEAFF
TRBV11-2,13,NA,once,TRBJ2-7,TGTGCCAGCCGCTCAGTTGTCGCCTACGAGCAGTACTTC,CASRSVVAYEQYF
TRBV4-1,16,NA,NA,TRBJ2-1,TGCGCCAGCAGCCAAGGGGTTAGCGAGGTATACAATGAGCAGTTCTTC,CASSQGVSEVYNEQFF
TRBV19,14,NA,once,TRBJ2-1,TGTGCCAGTAGTATGGAGAGCTCCTACAATGAGCAGTTCTTC,CASSMESSYNEQFF
TRBV24-1,12,NA,NA,TRBJ1-2,TGTGCCACCAGTGATAGCGAGGTTGGCTACACCTTC,CATSDSEVGYTF
TRBV28,14,NA,NA,TRBJ1-6,TGTGCCAGCTATAGCCCGGGGAAACTGTCACCCCTCCACTTT,CASYSPGKLSPLHF
TRBV5-4,14,TRBD1,NA,TRBJ2-5,TGTGCCAGCAGGAGGGACAGTCGCCAAGAGACCCAGTACTTC,CASRRDSRQETQYF
TRBV6-5,14,NA,NA,TRBJ2-5,TGTGCCAGCAGTTACTCGGCAGTCCAAGAGACCCAGTACTTC,CASSYSAVQETQYF
TRBV19,16,TRBD1,NA,TRBJ1-5,TGTGCCAGTAGTATAAGGGCAGGGGGAGGAAATCAGCCCCAGCATTTT,CASSIRAGGGNQPQHF
TRBV6-6,15,TRBD1,NA,TRBJ1-5,TGTGCCAGCAGTTTAGAACAGGGGCCGGTTCAGCCCCAGCATTTT,CASSLEQGPVQPQHF
TRBV6-5,16,NA,NA,TRBJ2-6,TGTGCCAGCAGTTCCGGGATTAGCTCTGGGGCCAACGTCCTGACTTTC,CASSSGISSGANVLTF
TRBV5-1,14,NA,once,TRBJ1-1,TGCGCCAGCAGCGCGGGACCCAAGGACACTGAAGCTTTCTTT,CASSAGPKDTEAFF
TRBV29-1,13,TRBD2,NA,TRBJ2-7,TGCAGCGTTGCCCCTAGCGGGAGAAACGAGCAGTACTTC,CSVAPSGRNEQYF
TRBV6-4,15,TRBD2,NA,TRBJ2-1,TGTGCCAGCAGTGACGCCGGACTAGCGGGTAATGAGCAGTTCTTC,CASSDAGLAGNEQFF
TRBV19,19,TRBD2,NA,TRBJ2-1,TGTGCCAGTAGTTTTTTCCACGGGACTAGCGGGGGGGAATACAATGAGCAGTTCTTC,CASSFFHGTSGGEYNEQFF
TRBV9,14,NA,NA,TRBJ2-1,TGTGCCAGCAGCGTAGATCAGCGGAACAATGAGCAGTTCTTC,CASSVDQRNNEQFF
TRBV29-1,12,NA,once,TRBJ2-3,TGCAGCGTTAGGGGGATACCAGATACGCAGTATTTT,CSVRGIPDTQYF
TRBV5-1,15,NA,NA,TRBJ1-1,TGCGCCAGCAGCCCGGGGACAAAACCGGGCACTGAAGCTTTCTTT,CASSPGTKPGTEAFF
TRBV12-3/TRBV12-4,12,NA,NA,TRBJ1-2,TGTGCCAGCAGTTTTAACAGGGAGGGCTACACCTTC,CASSFNREGYTF
TRBV5-8,17,TRBD1,few,TRBJ1-2,TGTGCCAGCAGCTTAAGGGCACAGGGGGCGTTTTCCTATGGCTACACCTTC,CASSLRAQGAFSYGYTF
TRBV7-9,16,NA,NA,TRBJ2-5,TGTGCCAGCAGCCCCCTGGGAGGGGGTGCCGGAGAGACCCAGTACTTC,CASSPLGGGAGETQYF
TRBV7-3,15,NA,NA,TRBJ2-1,TGTGCCAGCAGCTCCCGAGGTGGCGGGATCAATGAGCAGTTCTTC,CASSSRGGGINEQFF
TRBV14,14,NA,NA,TRBJ2-7,TGTGCCAGCAGCCAAGTAGCGTATGCCTACGAGCAGTACTTC,CASSQVAYAYEQYF
TRBV6-2/TRBV6-3,16,NA,NA,TRBJ2-7,TGTGCCAGCAGTTCGACAGGACAGATACTTTACTACGAGCAGTACTTC,CASSSTGQILYYEQYF
TRBV15,13,NA,NA,TRBJ1-6,TGTGCCACCAGCCCGAGATTCAATTCACCCCTCCACTTT,CATSPRFNSPLHF
TRBV10-3,14,NA,NA,TRBJ1-1,TGTGCCATCAGTGTCGACAGTTCCAACACTGAAGCTTTCTTT,CAISVDSSNTEAFF
TRBV19,13,TRBD2,NA,TRBJ2-1,TGTGCCAGTAGGGGGGGAGGGGCCGGTGAGCAGTTCTTC,CASRGGGAGEQFF
TRBV15,15,TRBD1,NA,TRBJ1-1,TGTGCCACCAGCAGGGGACAGGGAGGTAACACTGAAGCTTTCTTT,CATSRGQGGNTEAFF
TRBV18,14,NA,NA,TRBJ2-7,TGTGCCAGCTCACCCTTCGGTTCCTCCTACGAGCAGTACTTC,CASSPFGSSYEQYF
TRBV24-1,14,NA,NA,TRBJ1-2,TGTGCCACCAGTGATTTGTTACGGTCTTATGGCTACACCTTC,CATSDLLRSYGYTF
TRBV30,15,TRBD1,once,TRBJ1-4,TGTGCCTGGAGTGACAGGGGCCCAGCTAATGAAAAACTGTTTTTT,CAWSDRGPANEKLFF
TRBV18,15,NA,NA,TRBJ1-6,TGTGCCAGCTCACCCTCTGTCCGGGGAAATTCACCCCTCCACTTT,CASSPSVRGNSPLHF
TRBV6-6,14,TRBD2,NA,TRBJ2-2,TGTGCCAGCTGTCGGGACGGGAGGTCCGGGGAGCTGTTTTTT,CASCRDGRSGELFF
TRBV7-8,14,NA,once,TRBJ1-1,TGTGCCAGCAGCTCGGGAACGCTGAACACTGAAGCTTTCTTT,CASSSGTLNTEAFF
TRBV21-1,17,NA,once,TRBJ2-3,TGTGCCAGCACTTCGGGACTCCTACCCGGGCACACAGATACGCAGTATTTT,CASTSGLLPGHTDTQYF
TRBV30,14,NA,NA,TRBJ1-1,TGTGCCTTAGCGACGGGGGGGCAGACCACTGAAGCTTTCTTT,CALATGGQTTEAFF
TRBV6-6,16,TRBD1,NA,TRBJ2-3,TGTGCCAGCAGTCGACCGGGACAGGAGAGCACAGATACGCAGTATTTT,CASSRPGQESTDTQYF
TRBV28,16,NA,once,TRBJ2-1,TGTGCCAGCAGTTCACGACTCCTTACCTCCTACAATGAGCAGTTCTTC,CASSSRLLTSYNEQFF
TRBV6-2/TRBV6-3,16,NA,few,TRBJ1-6,TGTGCCAGCAGTTCCCAGTTGTCAGCGGGGGATTCACCCCTCCACTTT,CASSSQLSAGDSPLHF
TRBV27,15,TRBD2,NA,TRBJ2-7,TGTGCCAGCAGTTTATCGCCTAGCGGGGCCTACGAGCAGTACTTC,CASSLSPSGAYEQYF
TRBV11-2,15,TRBD2,once,TRBJ2-7,TGTGCCAGCAGCGATGTTGATAGCGGGGTGTACGAGCAGTACTTC,CASSDVDSGVYEQYF
TRBV6-1,15,TRBD1,NA,TRBJ1-5,TGTGCCAGCAGTGAAGTAGGACAGGGTCCTCAGCCCCAGCATTTT,CASSEVGQGPQPQHF
TRBV6-1,15,NA,NA,TRBJ1-1,TGTGCCAGCAGTGATACAGGAACCTTGAACACTGAAGCTTTCTTT,CASSDTGTLNTEAFF
TRBV7-3,13,TRBD1,NA,TRBJ2-1,TGTGCCAGCAGCTCGACAGGGGCGAATGAGCAGTTCTTC,CASSSTGANEQFF
TRBV7-9,15,NA,NA,TRBJ1-3,TGTGCCAGCAGCTTAGCGCTGGGCTTGCAAAACACCATATATTTT,CASSLALGLQNTIYF
TRBV20-1,11,NA,NA,TRBJ1-5,TGCAGTGCTAGATCGGGGCAGCCCCAGCATTTT,CSARSGQPQHF
TRBV24-1,14,TRBD1,NA,TRBJ1-2,TGTGCCACCAGCGCCCCGGGACAGGGATACGGCTACACCTTC,CATSAPGQGYGYTF
TRBV9,15,NA,NA,TRBJ1-4,TGTGCCAGCAGCGTAGGTCCAGGGGAAAGTGAAAAACTGTTTTTT,CASSVGPGESEKLFF
TRBV5-1,13,NA,NA,TRBJ2-5,TGCGCCAGCAGGACTCCTCCTGGCGAGACCCAGTACTTC,CASRTPPGETQYF
TRBV28,17,TRBD1,NA,TRBJ2-7,TGTGCCAGCAGTTTGGGACAGGGGGCACCTATCACCTACGAGCAGTACTTC,CASSLGQGAPITYEQYF
TRBV7-9,15,TRBD1,once,TRBJ1-2,TGTGCCAGCAGCGGGGGACAGGGAGCTAACTATGGCTACACCTTC,CASSGGQGANYGYTF
TRBV29-1,12,NA,NA,TRBJ1-1,TGCAGCGTTGTATACAGGAACACTGAAGCTTTCTTT,CSVVYRNTEAFF
TRBV27,14,TRBD2,NA,TRBJ2-7,TGTGCCAGCAGTCCCGCCAGCGGGACCTACGAGCAGTACTTC,CASSPASGTYEQYF
TRBV6-1,16,TRBD2,once,TRBJ2-7,TGTGCCAGCAGTGATATCCTAGCGGGGGGCCGTATCGAGCAGTACTTC,CASSDILAGGRIEQYF
TRBV6-1,16,TRBD2,NA,TRBJ2-3,TGTGCCAGCAGTGAAACTAGCGGGGGGGGCACAGATACGCAGTATTTT,CASSETSGGGTDTQYF
TRBV20-1,13,NA,NA,TRBJ2-3,TGCAGTGCTAGTGTAGCGGGCACAGATACGCAGTATTTT,CSASVAGTDTQYF